The 2 T cell receptor beta chains given below trace back to one sample, sequenced in a study of siplizumab effects on memory and regulatory T cells. Measured with immunoSEQ multiplex PCR; TCRdb has only the in-frame clones, and not every one. Among over 80,000 clones, roughly 89% were seen once, and the ten largest hold more than 1.5%. Sequencing was carried out using Tregs sorted from blood. The source is a human donor in good health.

This sequence joins TRBV4-3 and TRBJ2-3, with TRBD1 matching over 8 bases. The CDR3 runs to 15 residues. CDR1 is LGHNA and CDR2 is YSLEER in the germline V gene. J was trimmed by 4 bases and V by 4 bases; bases with no gene match: 7. In DNA, the CDR3 is TGCGCCAGCAGCCCCGACAGGGGTTCATCAGATACGCAGTATTTT. It specifies CASSPDRGSSDTQYF.

This clone occurred a few times. The genes are TRBV7-9 and TRBJ1-5; 7 nucleotides line up with TRBD1. Unmatched junction bases numbered 4, after V lost 5 bases and J lost 6 bases. The CDR3 is 13 residues long. Per germline, CDR1 SEHNR and CDR2 FQNEAQ (reference sequence). The DNA of the CDR3 is TGTGCCAGCAGCAGGGGGCAGAGTCAGCCCCAGCATTTT. Its translation is CASSRGQSQPQHF. The whole variable domain, remainder taken from reference TRBV7-9 and TRBJ1-5, is DTGVSQNPRHKITKRGQNVTFRCDPISEHNRLYWYRQTLGQGPEFLTYFQNEAQLEKSRLLSDRFSAERPKGSFSTLEIQRTEQGDSAMYLCASSRGQSQPQHFGDGTRLSIL.